This T cell receptor beta chain was captured by sequencing in a study of cytomegalovirus exposure and HLA in healthy donors. The CDR3 sequence is 14 residues long. V lost 3 bases, J lost 1 base, and 9 bases lay in between. Germline V gene sequence: CDR1 SNHLY, CDR2 FYNNEI. The PCR employed 60 Vbeta primers together with 13 Jbeta primers. Assay used: immunoSEQ multiplex PCR; TCRdb lists only in-frame clones, some missing. Here the sample spans about 98,000 clones, around 80% being singletons. The V gene is TRBV2, the J gene TRBJ2-5; weak D call: TRBD1 (5 bases). The specimen was PBMCs. The receptor's source is a man between 18 and 35 years old in good health and CMV-seropositive. CDR3 nucleotides: TGTGCCAGCAGTGATATTACAGGCCAAGAGACCCAGTACTTC. Translating it yields CASSDITGQETQYF.